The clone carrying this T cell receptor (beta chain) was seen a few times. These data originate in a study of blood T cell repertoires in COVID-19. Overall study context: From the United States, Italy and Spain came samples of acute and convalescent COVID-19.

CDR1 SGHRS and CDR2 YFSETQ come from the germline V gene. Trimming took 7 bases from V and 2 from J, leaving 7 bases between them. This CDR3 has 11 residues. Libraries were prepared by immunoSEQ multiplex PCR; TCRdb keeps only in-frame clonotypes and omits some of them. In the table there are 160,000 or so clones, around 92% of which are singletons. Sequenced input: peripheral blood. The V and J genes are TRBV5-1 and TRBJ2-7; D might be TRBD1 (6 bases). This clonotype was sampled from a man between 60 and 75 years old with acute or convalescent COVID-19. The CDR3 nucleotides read TGCGCCAGCGGGGACACCTACGAGCAGTACTTC. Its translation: CASGDTYEQYF.